This T cell receptor beta chain was sequenced for a study of T cell changes during pregnancy in multiple sclerosis. Assay: immunoSEQ multiplex PCR; the TCRdb copy retains only in-frame clones and omits some. The table includes some 64,000 clones, about 90% detected once. The V and J ends lost 4 bases and 5 bases, in that order; junction bases with no gene match: 10. CDR3 size: 17 residues. From germline, CDR1 is KGHSH and CDR2 LQKENI. V usage is TRBV18 and J usage is TRBJ2-1; 11 nucleotides line up with TRBD2. This sequence was found in a female donor in good health, enrolled as a control in a pregnancy study. Specimen: peripheral blood, collected in the second trimester of pregnancy. CDR3 protein: CASSLNWGTSGNNEQFF. The CDR3, as DNA: TGTGCCAGCTCACTTAACTGGGGGACTAGCGGAAACAATGAGCAGTTCTTC.